Each of the 20 T cell receptor beta chains below was sequenced from the same sample in a study of blood T cell repertoires in COVID-19. Data came from immunoSEQ multiplex PCR; TCRdb stores just in-frame clones and leaves some out. This table has 150,000 to 200,000 clones, 79% appearing once. The sequencing sample was made of peripheral blood. The receptors here all came from a man aged 55-75 years with active or convalescent COVID-19.

This clone was found once. The rearrangement links TRBV7-9 to TRBJ2-5; 7 bases line up with TRBD2. The CDR3 is made up of 17 amino acids. Losses at the gene ends were 2 bases for V and 5 bases for J; bases not matched to a gene: 14. Germline assignment: CDR1 SEHNR and CDR2 FQNEAQ (reference sequence). This chain's CDR3 is CASSLMGLAAGGETQYF. The CDR3 coding sequence is TGTGCCAGCAGCTTAATGGGTCTAGCGGCCGGCGGGGAGACCCAGTACTTC.

The rearrangement uses TRBV15 and TRBJ1-2; D may be TRBD1 (6 bases). The CDR3 spans 14 residues. V was pared by 0 bases and J by 7 bases, with 12 bases between. CDR1 is LNHNV, CDR2 YYDKDF, per germline (reference sequence). The CDR3 DNA reads TGTGCCACCAGCAGAGATACAGGGTATTCTGGCTACACCTTC. It is translated as CATSRDTGYSGYTF. Based on the CDR3 plus reference TRBV15 and TRBJ1-2, the full variable domain is DAMVIQNPRYQVTQFGKPVTLSCSQTLNHNVMYWYQQKSSQAPKLLFHYYDKDFNNEADTPDNFQSRRPNTSFCFLDIRSPGLGDTAMYLCATSRDTGYSGYTFGSGTRLTVV.

The chain combines TRBV27 with TRBJ1-1, with 8 nucleotides matching TRBD1. Germline trimming cut 1 base from V and 6 bases from J; bases unmatched to any gene: 7. CDR1 is MNHEY and CDR2 is SMNVEV in the germline V gene (reference sequence). The CDR3 is 15 amino acids. Written as DNA, the CDR3 is TGTGCCAGCAGTTTATGGGCGGGACAGGTGGCTGAAGCTTTCTTT. It encodes CASSLWAGQVAEAFF.

This chain uses TRBV9 with TRBJ2-3, with unresolved D. Trimming took 2 bases from V and 6 from J, leaving 13 bases between them. The CDR3 consists of 14 residues. CDR1 is SGDLS, CDR2 YYNGEE, per germline. CDR3 nucleotide sequence: TGTGCCAGCAGCGTCGTCGCGGTGGAGGATACGCAGTATTTT. Amino acids: CASSVVAVEDTQYF.

This clone was picked up one time. The chain joins TRBV29-1 to TRBJ2-5; 11 nucleotides match TRBD2. The CDR3 runs to 14 residues. The V and J ends lost 2 bases and 4 bases, in that order; junction bases with no gene match: 3. Germline-derived CDR1 and CDR2 are SQVTM and ANQGSEA. CDR3: CSVERLAGGETQYF. CDR3 DNA: TGCAGCGTTGAACGGCTAGCGGGAGGAGAGACCCAGTACTTC.

V usage is TRBV9 and J usage is TRBJ1-2, with a possible D match to TRBD1 (5 bases). The V gene lost 3 bases and the J gene lost 4 bases, with 10 bases spanning the gap. The CDR3 totals 13 residues. Germline V gene sequence: CDR1 SGDLS, CDR2 YYNGEE. Written as DNA, the CDR3 is TGTGCCAGCAGCGACCATAGGGGCTATGGCTACACCTTC. It is translated as CASSDHRGYGYTF.

The J gene is TRBJ2-5, the V gene TRBV7-2; D unresolved. The CDR3 contains 13 residues. V shed 5 bases and J shed 1 base, with 8 bases lying between them. The germline gives CDR1 SGHTA, CDR2 FQGNSA. CDR3 residues: CASSPPGQETQYF. The CDR3 DNA reads TGTGCCAGCAGCCCCCCCGGCCAAGAGACCCAGTACTTC.

This clone has only a few counts. The chain carries TRBV3-1 (or the pseudogene TRBV3-2) and TRBJ1-1; 7 nucleotides match TRBD1. This CDR3 has 12 residues. Germline trimming cut 2 bases from V and 8 bases from J; bases unmatched to any gene: 2. From germline, CDR1 is LGHDT and CDR2 YNNKEL (reference sequence). This CDR3 is CASSQPDREAFF. The CDR3 DNA follows: TGTGCCAGCAGCCAACCGGACAGGGAAGCTTTCTTT.

Here the CDR3 reads CASSPVPGQGMIEAFF. The CDR3 coding sequence is TGTGCCAGCTCACCAGTCCCGGGACAGGGAATGATTGAAGCTTTCTTT. The V and J genes are TRBV18 and TRBJ1-1; 9 nucleotides line up with TRBD1. Germline V gives CDR1 KGHSH, CDR2 LQKENI. V trimming: 2 bases; J trimming: 7 bases; junction bases outside the gene matches: 11. The CDR3 consists of 16 residues.

This clone was observed a single time. As DNA, the CDR3 is TGTGCCAGCAGGGGTCCTAGCGGGAGGGCCCGGGAGACCCAGTACTTC. Protein product: CASRGPSGRARETQYF. The genes are TRBV2 and TRBJ2-5, with 12 bases that match TRBD2. This CDR3 is 16 amino acids long. CDR1 SNHLY and CDR2 FYNNEI come from the germline V gene. Germline trimming cut 6 bases from V and 5 bases from J; bases unmatched to any gene: 10.

This clone occurred a few times. The CDR3 spells CARRTGGDGYTF. CDR3 nucleotides: TGTGCCAGAAGGACAGGGGGCGATGGCTACACCTTC. The J gene is TRBJ1-2, the V gene TRBV2; 11 bases agree with TRBD1. The germline gives CDR1 SNHLY, CDR2 FYNNEI. The V segment lost 9 bases and the J segment 6 bases; nucleotides outside the gene matches: 3. The CDR3 totals 12 residues.

This clone was recorded only once. The chain has TRBV6-5 and TRBJ2-2; 12 positions agree with TRBD1. After removal of 4 bases from V and 3 bases from J, the junction contained 3 bases not matched to a gene. Germline loops: CDR1 MNHEY, CDR2 SVGAGI. The CDR3 is made up of 16 amino acids. CDR3 region: CASSLGQGADTGELFF. The CDR3 region has the DNA TGTGCCAGCAGTTTGGGACAGGGGGCGGACACCGGGGAGCTGTTTTTT.

The V gene is TRBV7-2, the J gene TRBJ2-7; TRBD1 matches at 10 bases. Germline V gene lookup returns CDR1 SGHTA and CDR2 FQGNSA. With 5 bases clipped from V and 7 bases from J, the junction kept 8 bases outside the gene matches. CDR3 size: 14 residues. The DNA of the CDR3 is TGTGCCAGCAGCCGGAGACAGGGGGCAGGGGAGCAGTACTTC. Translating it yields CASSRRQGAGEQYF.

In DNA, the CDR3 is TGCGCCAGCAGCTTGGAGGGGGCAATCACTGAAGCTTTCTTT. It translates to CASSLEGAITEAFF. V usage is TRBV5-1 and J usage is TRBJ1-1, with TRBD1 matching 7 bases. V lost 0 bases to trimming and J lost 4 bases; unmatched junction nucleotides: 3. Germline loops: CDR1 SGHRS, CDR2 YFSETQ. The CDR3 has 14 amino acids. The variable domain in full, with the rest retrieved from reference TRBV5-1 and TRBJ1-1, is KAGVTQTPRYLIKTRGQQVTLSCSPISGHRSVSWYQQTPGQGLQFLFEYFSETQRNKGNFPGRFSGRQFSNSRSEMNVSTLELGDSALYLCASSLEGAITEAFFGQGTRLTVV.

The genes are TRBV5-1 and TRBJ2-1; the match to TRBD1 covers 7 bases. CDR3 length: 14 residues. Germline CDR1 SGHRS, CDR2 YFSETQ. The V and J ends lost 7 bases and 1 base, in that order; junction bases with no gene match: 5. As DNA, the CDR3 is TGCGCCAGCGAGACAGGGAATTCCTACAATGAGCAGTTCTTC. This gives the protein CASETGNSYNEQFF.

The genes are TRBV28 and TRBJ1-5; D gene ambiguous. CDR1 and CDR2 (germline): MDHEN, SYDVKM. The CDR3 covers 11 residues. The V gene lost 3 bases and the J gene lost 5 bases, with 2 bases spanning the gap. The CDR3 DNA is TGTGCCAGCAGTTTCGATCAGCCCCAGCATTTT. Residues: CASSFDQPQHF.

The chain uses TRBV5-6 and TRBJ1-6, with 9 bases lining up with TRBD1. J lost 4 bases, V lost 3 bases, and 5 bases had no gene match. This CDR3 is 16 amino acids long. Germline V gene data show CDR1 as SGHDT and CDR2 as YYEEEE. Here the CDR3 reads CASSSGQGRYNSPLHF. For the CDR3, the DNA is TGTGCCAGCAGCTCGGGACAGGGAAGATATAATTCACCCCTCCACTTT.

J is TRBJ2-2 and V is TRBV18; D perhaps matches TRBD2 (6 bases). Germline V CDR1 and CDR2: KGHSH, LQKENI. This CDR3 has 15 amino acids. V lost 4 bases to trimming and J lost 7 bases, with 16 bases between them. The CDR3 region is CASSLSGLSYGELFF. In nucleotides, the CDR3 is TGTGCCAGCTCACTATCGGGACTCAGTTACGGGGAGCTGTTTTTT.

This sequence joins TRBV19 and TRBJ2-5, with 13 bases that match TRBD2. Germline CDR1 is LNHDA and CDR2 is SQIVND (reference sequence). The CDR3 contains 13 residues. J lost 14 bases, V lost 4 bases, and 7 bases had no gene match. The CDR3 loop is CASSTTSGRATYF. The CDR3 nucleotides read TGTGCCAGTAGTACAACTAGCGGGAGGGCGACCTACTTC.

The chain uses TRBV27 and TRBJ2-1, with D possibly being TRBD1 (5 bases). The CDR3 totals 14 residues. Germline CDR1 MNHEY, CDR2 SMNVEV (reference sequence). V lost 5 bases, J lost 5 bases, and 13 bases lay in between. CDR3 region: CASSRVGLNNEQFF. The DNA for the CDR3 is TGTGCCAGCAGTCGGGTGGGGCTAAACAATGAGCAGTTCTTC.